This record concerns one T cell receptor (beta chain) sequence. Its antigen is as yet unknown. The V gene end was trimmed by 7 bases and the J gene end by 4 bases; junction bases not matched to a gene: 11. The V gene's germline CDR1 is LNHDA and CDR2 SQIVND (reference sequence). The CDR3 runs 15 residues. This sample was included in a study of PD-1 blockade in classical Hodgkin lymphoma. Overall study findings and caveats: Excluded were patients who started nivolumab under 1 year after ASCT, a group that had lower diversity. Diminished baseline TCR diversity has been reported in newly diagnosed patients relative to healthy donors. Those achieving complete response showed baseline diversity like newly diagnosed patients.

TCRdb keeps only in-frame clones here, not all; method: immunoSEQ multiplex PCR. The repertoire has about 30,000 clones, around 84% of them found once; the top ten carry about 0.8%. Time point indicated: cycle 4 day 1 (C4D1), after more than five weeks of nivolumab. Every single patient, without exception, relapsed after autologous stem cell transplantation, and brentuximab vedotin exposure varied. Thawed PBMCs yielded CD4+ T cells through magnetic negative selection. J is TRBJ2-5 and V is TRBV19, with 8 positions matching TRBD2. The sample in question was CD4+ T cells from blood, obtained before the fourth cycle of nivolumab. The TCR originated in a human donor with classical Hodgkin lymphoma. CDR3 bases: TGTGCCAGTAAGAGCCTCAGCGGGGGAGGAGAGACCCAGTACTTC. It yields the protein CASKSLSGGGETQYF.